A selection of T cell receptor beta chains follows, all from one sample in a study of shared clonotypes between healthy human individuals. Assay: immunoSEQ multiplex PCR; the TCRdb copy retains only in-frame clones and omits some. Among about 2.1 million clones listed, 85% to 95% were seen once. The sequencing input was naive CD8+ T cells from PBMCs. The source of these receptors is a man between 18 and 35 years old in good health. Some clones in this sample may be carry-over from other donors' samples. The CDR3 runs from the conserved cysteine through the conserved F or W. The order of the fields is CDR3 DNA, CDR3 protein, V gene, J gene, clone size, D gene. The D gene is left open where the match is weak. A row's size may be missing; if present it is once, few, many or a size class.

TGTGCCAGCAGCTTAAGGAGGGGGACAATGGTTAACTATGGCTACACCTTC,CASSLRRGTMVNYGYTF,TRBV7-2,TRBJ1-2,NA,NA
TGTGCCAGCTCACCACTCGCCATCGGGGCAGCTAATGAAAAACTGTTTTTT,CASSPLAIGAANEKLFF,TRBV18,TRBJ1-4,NA,NA
TGTGCCAGTAGTCTCAAATGGGGGTCTTACGAAGCTTTCTTT,CASSLKWGSYEAFF,TRBV19,TRBJ1-1,NA,NA
TGTGCCAGCTCACCCCGACAGGGGAACCAAGAGACCCAGTACTTC,CASSPRQGNQETQYF,TRBV18,TRBJ2-5,NA,TRBD1
TGTGCCAGCAGTCCAACAGAAAACTATGGCTACACCTTC,CASSPTENYGYTF,TRBV6-5,TRBJ1-2,few,NA
TGCGCCAGCAGCTTGACAGGGCGACTAGTGGTCGAGACCCAGTACTTC,CASSLTGRLVVETQYF,TRBV5-1,TRBJ2-5,NA,NA
TGCAGCGCTGGGGGAGGGACCTCCTACGAGCAGTACTTC,CSAGGGTSYEQYF,TRBV29-1,TRBJ2-7,NA,TRBD2
TGTGCTAGTGCTCTGGGGCTAGCGGGATTCAATGAGCAGTTCTTC,CASALGLAGFNEQFF,TRBV12-5,TRBJ2-1,NA,TRBD2
TGTGCCAGCAGCCACGAGGTGGGCTACGAGCAGTACTTC,CASSHEVGYEQYF,TRBV14,TRBJ2-7,NA,NA
TGTGCCAGTAGTATTGGTAGGGTTTTGAACACTGAAGCTTTCTTT,CASSIGRVLNTEAFF,TRBV19,TRBJ1-1,NA,NA
TGTGCCAGCAGCTTAGCTTGGGATGAGCAGTACTTC,CASSLAWDEQYF,TRBV11-2,TRBJ2-7,once,NA
TGTGCCAGCAGTTATGGGACAGGCGGGGAATCCTACGAGCAGTACTTC,CASSYGTGGESYEQYF,TRBV28,TRBJ2-7,NA,TRBD1
TGTGCCTGGAGCGGAAGCGGGAGGTCCTTCAATGAGCAGTTCTTC,CAWSGSGRSFNEQFF,TRBV30,TRBJ2-1,NA,TRBD2
TGTGCCAGCAGTTGGGGCAGTTGGCAGCCCCAGCATTTT,CASSWGSWQPQHF,TRBV28,TRBJ1-5,NA,NA
TGTGCCAGCACCGGGGGAGGTATAGGGCTTACCTTC,CASTGGGIGLTF,TRBV27,TRBJ2-7,NA,NA
TGTGCCAGCAGCTTAACGGGACCCCCGGGGGAGTATGGCTACACCTTC,CASSLTGPPGEYGYTF,TRBV7-3,TRBJ1-2,NA,NA
TGTGCCAGCAGCCAAGACCCGGGGGGGCGCACCCAAGAGACCCAGTACTTC,CASSQDPGGRTQETQYF,TRBV4-2,TRBJ2-5,NA,TRBD2
TGTGCCAGCAGCCAGATGACACTAGCGGGAGCGAGCACCGGGGAGCTGTTTTTT,CASSQMTLAGASTGELFF,TRBV27,TRBJ2-2,NA,TRBD2